This T cell receptor beta chain was observed in a study of blood T cell repertoires in COVID-19. The table lists this clone with a count of one. Germline loops: CDR1 LNHNV, CDR2 YYDKDF (reference sequence). Trimming shortened V by 3 bases and J by 4 bases, and 6 bases separated the two germline ends. There are 13 residues in the CDR3. The table came from immunoSEQ multiplex PCR; TCRdb's copy has only in-frame clones and leaves some out. The table shows more than 200,000 clones, with around nine tenths occurring only once. The material sequenced was PBMCs or T cells enriched from blood (not recorded which). This chain uses TRBV15 with TRBJ1-4, with no clear D. The sequence was obtained from a woman between 50 and 59 years old who had recovered from COVID-19. CDR3 sequence reads: CATSRAINEKLFF. CDR3 nucleotide sequence: TGTGCCACCAGCAGGGCCATTAATGAAAAACTGTTTTTT. Using reference TRBV15 and TRBJ1-4 for the parts outside the CDR3, the full variable domain is DAMVIQNPRYQVTQFGKPVTLSCSQTLNHNVMYWYQQKSSQAPKLLFHYYDKDFNNEADTPDNFQSRRPNTSFCFLDIRSPGLGDTAMYLCATSRAINEKLFFGSGTQLSVL.